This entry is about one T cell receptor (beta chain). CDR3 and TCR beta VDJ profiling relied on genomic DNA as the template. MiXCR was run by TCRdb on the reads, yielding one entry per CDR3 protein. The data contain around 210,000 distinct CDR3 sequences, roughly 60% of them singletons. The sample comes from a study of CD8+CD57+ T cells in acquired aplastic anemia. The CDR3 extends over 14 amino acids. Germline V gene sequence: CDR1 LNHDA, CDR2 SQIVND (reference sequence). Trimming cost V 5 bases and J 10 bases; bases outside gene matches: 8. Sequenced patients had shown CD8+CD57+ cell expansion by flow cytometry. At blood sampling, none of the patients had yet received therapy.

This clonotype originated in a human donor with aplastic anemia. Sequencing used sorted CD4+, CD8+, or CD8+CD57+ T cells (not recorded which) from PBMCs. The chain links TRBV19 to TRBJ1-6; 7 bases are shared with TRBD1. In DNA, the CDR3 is TGTGCCAGTAGTGCCGGGACAGCCCTCTCACCCCTCCACTTT. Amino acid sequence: CASSAGTALSPLHF. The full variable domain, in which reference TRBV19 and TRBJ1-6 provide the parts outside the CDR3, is DGGITQSPKYLFRKEGQNVTLSCEQNLNHDAMYWYRQDPGQGLRLIYYSQIVNDFQKGDIAEGYSVSREKKESFPLTVTSAQKNPTAFYLCASSAGTALSPLHFGNGTRLTVT.